This entry concerns a single T cell receptor (beta chain). The antigen remains unidentified. The CDR3 extends over 14 amino acids. V was trimmed by 5 bases and J by 2 bases, leaving 12 bases between them. Germline V gene sequence: CDR1 LNHDA, CDR2 SQIVND (reference sequence). The entry originates in a study of T cell responses to AZD1222 COVID-19 vaccine. General study results and limits: Within unmutated variant regions lay the reported targets of nearly half of spike-specific TCRs. Dominant at 160-218 and 743-854, vaccine-associated CD4 TCRs also spanned spike.

The method was immunoSEQ multiplex PCR; TCRdb's version includes in-frame clones alone and lacks a portion of them. Altogether roughly 130,000 clones are present, around 94% being singletons, with the ten largest covering around 7%. The source of this sequence is an adult in good health. The genes are TRBV19 and TRBJ2-5, with D possibly TRBD1 on 6 matching bases. The specimen comprised peripheral blood, sampled on day 0 of AZD1222 vaccination. In DNA form, the CDR3 reads TGTGCCAGTAGTTACCCCGGGACACAAGAGACCCAGTACTTC. Translating gives CASSYPGTQETQYF.